These T cell receptor beta chains were read from a single sample in a study of blood T cell repertoires in COVID-19. This table comes from immunoSEQ multiplex PCR, and its TCRdb copy is limited to in-frame clones, with some not included. The sample records roughly 120,000 clones, approximately 85% being singletons. Sequenced material: peripheral blood. These receptors all come from a woman aged 55-70 years with COVID-19, enrolled during active disease. CDR3s include the opening cysteine and the closing phenylalanine or tryptophan. The D gene is left open where the match is weak.

j_call,d_call,v_call,cdr3_aa
TRBJ2-7,NA,TRBV18,CASSPGTFDSYEQYF
TRBJ1-4,TRBD1,TRBV2,CASSDGTADNEKLFF
TRBJ1-2,TRBD1,TRBV5-1,CASSLGGTGVDGYTF
TRBJ1-6,NA,TRBV5-8,CASSLGQKNSPLHF
TRBJ1-4,TRBD1,TRBV3-1/TRBV3-2,CASSPSQGASEKLFF
TRBJ2-1,TRBD2,TRBV15,CATSRGAGRDDEQFF
TRBJ2-1,NA,TRBV15,CATSRERPRVGDEQFF
TRBJ2-3,NA,TRBV3-1/TRBV3-2,CASSQDGGPDTQYF
TRBJ1-1,NA,TRBV6-5,CASSNTDGHTEAFF
TRBJ1-2,NA,TRBV7-2,CASSPRGVGYGYTF
TRBJ2-2,TRBD1,TRBV6-6,CASSRETGTNTGELFF
TRBJ2-1,TRBD2,TRBV11-2,CASSLGQLAGGIYNEQFF
TRBJ2-1,TRBD2,TRBV3-1/TRBV3-2,CASSQKAGQHNEQFF
TRBJ2-2,NA,TRBV5-5,CASSLFLAGELFF
TRBJ1-2,NA,TRBV3-1/TRBV3-2,CASSLGVGYTF
TRBJ2-5,TRBD1,TRBV10-3,CAISDTGGISETQYF
TRBJ2-3,TRBD2,TRBV5-6,CASSLEISGAKDTQYF
TRBJ1-2,NA,TRBV27,CASSLSGLSGYTF
TRBJ1-3,NA,TRBV6-2/TRBV6-3,CASSFDSNTIYF
TRBJ1-5,NA,TRBV7-9,CASSLDSHNQPQHF
TRBJ1-2,TRBD1,TRBV9,CASSAHGTGELYGYTF
TRBJ1-2,NA,TRBV27,CASSALLRETSIYGYTF
TRBJ1-2,NA,TRBV10-3,CAISERGSDYGYTF
TRBJ1-2,NA,TRBV27,CASSNLGDGYTF
TRBJ1-1,NA,TRBV10-3,CAISDPALGQNTEAFF
TRBJ2-5,TRBD2,TRBV5-1,CASSFSGTSGGQETQYF
TRBJ1-1,NA,TRBV30,CARSRANTEAFF
TRBJ1-1,NA,TRBV2,CASSEIGGAFF
TRBJ1-1,NA,TRBV6-1,CASSETEPNTEAFF
TRBJ2-3,NA,TRBV7-2,CASSLGPGMGTDTQYF
TRBJ2-7,TRBD1,TRBV27,CASSLGQGRSYEQYF
TRBJ2-3,NA,TRBV7-2,CASSSPSTDTQYF
TRBJ2-3,NA,TRBV6-5,CASSRRGTDTQYF
TRBJ2-5,TRBD2,TRBV11-3,CASSAGLAGEETQYF
TRBJ1-5,TRBD1,TRBV15,CATSSGQGKGQPQHF
TRBJ2-5,NA,TRBV12-3/TRBV12-4,CASSFNSETQYF
TRBJ1-1,NA,TRBV27,CASKLNTEAFF
TRBJ2-7,TRBD1,TRBV18,CASSSGTGNYEQYF
TRBJ1-4,TRBD1,TRBV5-1,CASSGETGEATNEKLFF
TRBJ1-2,TRBD1,TRBV19,CASSMARTGYGYTF